This T cell receptor beta chain was retrieved from a study of T cells in Graves' hyperthyroidism and ophthalmopathy (dated by TCRdb to the late 2010s). Study-level background: Peripheral blood was sampled at the time of initial diagnosis, prior to any treatment. The 95 to 100 discovery patients were divided at random into training and test sets in a 7:3 ratio. Thyroid tissue and blood T-cell repertoires from six Graves' hyperthyroidism patients were also compared in the study. Whether ophthalmopathy could be predicted prospectively was tested in an independent validation cohort made up of roughly 19 hyperthyroidism patients plus 17 patients who later progressed to ophthalmopathy. The paper reports TCR Vbeta CDR3 sequencing of some 140 peripheral blood samples: approximately 41 ophthalmopathy, 75 to 80 hyperthyroidism and around 17 progressor patients. After sampling, hyperthyroidism patients received methimazole starting at 30 mg daily, and ophthalmopathy patients received high-dose intravenous methylprednisolone. TCR V-J signatures able to tell the groups apart were searched for in a discovery cohort of 95 to 100 patients, of whom about 40 had Graves' ophthalmopathy and roughly 58 had stable Graves' hyperthyroidism.

The TCR beta CDR3 regions were amplified from the RNA transcripts. The TCR CDR3 was subjected to a first round of RT-PCR using the HTBI primer set and the Qiagen OneStep RT-PCR kit. The libraries were constructed in a second round of multiplex PCR and then size-selected and purified. Paired-end sequencing of the libraries was performed with 100 bp reads on an Illumina HiSeq2000. As for how the authors treated the data: SOAPnuke was used to process the raw data, removing reads that contained adapters or uncalled bases, had a mean Phred below 15, or lacked an exact match to the constant primer or identifier. COPE v1.2.5 was used to merge the high-quality paired reads, and each unique nucleotide sequence was defined as a clonotype. MiTCR v1.1 was used to align clonotypes to the IMGT TRBV, TRBD and TRBJ reference segments. Analysis was restricted to V-J combinations with a frequency above 0.0001, which covered about 99% of repertoires. The TCS score was defined as the ratio of F50 (clonal expansion) to E x V (chaos), calculated using BLOSUM62-based TCRdist between CDR3 peptides within each V-J. Welch's t-statistics and random forest reduced just over 500 V-J features to roughly 13, which were used in a naive Bayes classifier (R e1071). The public reads were reanalyzed by TCRdb: fastp trimming at Q25, MiXCR alignment, in-frame beta chains only. Entries that share a CDR3 protein sequence are merged under the most common genes and DNA. The V and J calls were determined by TCRdb, not by the authors. Present in this sample are approximately 690,000 distinct CDR3 sequences, around 13% of which were seen just once. The ten most abundant clones make up 12% of the sample.

This clonotype was picked up a small number of times. Which antigen it targets is not known. No much larger clonotype is one base removed from it; base qualities were not supplied. The paper's findings and limits, for the study overall: In validation, the model predicted progression to ophthalmopathy with approximately 69% sensitivity and approximately 74% specificity, a median of 6.5 months before onset. No statistical method was used to fix the sample size in advance, and group allocation was not hidden from the investigators. Most expanded thyroid clonotypes (frequency above 0.001) were also detected in blood, suggesting blood repertoires may reflect thyroid immune responses. Ophthalmopathy was separated from stable hyperthyroidism by a 13 V-J signature model, with about 88% sensitivity and about 81% specificity obtained in cross-validation and 80%/75% obtained in testing.

Between the V and J ends, shortened by 3 bases and 10 bases respectively, the junction contains 16 bases. Sequences SEHNR (CDR1) and FQNEAQ (CDR2) are obtained from the germline V gene (reference sequence). The CDR3 spans 14 residues, from the cysteine through the phenylalanine. Of the read, only the CDR3 DNA is kept; its 42 bases are in frame from base 1. In the ophthalmopathy patients, disease was moderately to severely active, with a Clinical Activity Score of 3 or more, a NOSPECS grade of 4 or more, and a duration of less than 3 months. The study excluded patients with uncontrolled infections, other autoimmune diseases, pregnancy or lactation. Diagnoses were established on the basis of clinical symptoms, serum thyroxine and TRAb, thyroid ultrasound, and orbital computed tomography. PBMCs were separated from 10 ml of fresh peripheral blood using Ficoll-Paque density gradient centrifugation. Trizol reagent was used to extract total RNA, and RNA quality was then checked on an Agilent 2100 Bioanalyzer.

The sequence was obtained from a woman aged 50 to 60 with Graves' ophthalmopathy. The sample comprised blood. Recombination connected TRBV7-9 to TRBJ2-1; the D gene lacks a confident call. The CDR3 protein: CASSFTTQSQEQFF. The bases are TGTGCCAGCAGCTTCACTACGCAGAGCCAAGAGCAGTTCTTC.